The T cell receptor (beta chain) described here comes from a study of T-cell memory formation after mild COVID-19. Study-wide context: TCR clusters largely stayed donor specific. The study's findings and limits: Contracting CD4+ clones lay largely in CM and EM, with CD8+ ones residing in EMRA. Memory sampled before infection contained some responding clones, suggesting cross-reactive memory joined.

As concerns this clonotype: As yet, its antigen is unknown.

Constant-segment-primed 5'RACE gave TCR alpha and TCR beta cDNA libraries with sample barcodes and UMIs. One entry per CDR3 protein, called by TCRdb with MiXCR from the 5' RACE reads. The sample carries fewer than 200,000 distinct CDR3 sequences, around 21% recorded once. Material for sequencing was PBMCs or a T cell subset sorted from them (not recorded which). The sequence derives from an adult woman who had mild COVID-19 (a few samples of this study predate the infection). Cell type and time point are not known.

As DNA, the CDR3 is TGCAGTGCTCTATGGGGTCTATCCTACGAGCAGTACTTC. The encoded protein is CSALWGLSYEQYF. The V gene is TRBV20-1, the J gene TRBJ2-7; no reliable D call. Germline V gene lookup returns CDR1 DFQATT and CDR2 SNEGSKA (reference sequence). This CDR3 comprises 13 residues. V lost 5 bases, J lost 1 base, and 12 bases lay in between.